These 16 T cell receptor beta chains share one sample of origin, sequenced in a study of CXCR3-negative and CXCR3-positive naive CD8 T cells. UMI-labeled 5' RACE TRB cDNA libraries were prepared from the cells. TCRdb re-called the 5' RACE reads and gives one entry per CDR3 protein, without DNA. With about 48,000 distinct CDR3 sequences in the sample, the ten largest clones hold roughly 15%. Material: memory CD8+ T cells from blood. The receptor source for this set is a human donor in good health. Some clones in this sample may be carry-over from other donors' samples.

This sequence joins TRBV13 and TRBJ2-5; TCRdb proposes TRBD2, but this gene call is untestable without DNA. Germline V gives CDR1 PRHDT, CDR2 FYEKMQ (reference sequence). The CDR3 extends over 14 amino acids. The CDR3 region is CASSFNGPQETQYF. The full variable domain, with the rest looked up from reference TRBV13 and TRBJ2-5, is AAGVIQSPRHLIKEKRETATLKCYPIPRHDTVYWYQQGPGQDPQFLISFYEKMQSDKGSIPDRFSAQQFSDYHSELNMSSLELGDSALYFCASSFNGPQETQYFGPGTRLLVL.

This rearrangement joins TRBV7-2 to TRBJ1-1; TCRdb's assignment of TRBD1 cannot be checked, as there is no DNA. The CDR3 runs 14 residues. The germline CDR1 and CDR2 sequences are SGHTA and FQGNSA. The CDR3 here is CASSLSGGWAEAFF.

V gene TRBV13 combines with J gene TRBJ2-1; TCRdb returns TRBD1, unconfirmable since there is no DNA. The CDR3 runs 14 residues. Germline CDR1 reads PRHDT; CDR2 reads FYEKMQ (reference sequence). CDR3 loop: CASSLGTGRREQFF.

The chain's CDR3 is CASKRLAATGEPGELFF. J is TRBJ2-2 and V is TRBV5-1; TCRdb returns TRBD1, unconfirmable since there is no DNA. Germline CDR1 reads SGHRS; CDR2 reads YFSETQ. The CDR3 length is 17 residues.

The rearrangement uses TRBV20-1 and TRBJ2-7; checking the TCRdb D call of TRBD1 is not possible without DNA. Germline-derived CDR1 and CDR2 are DFQATT and SNEGSKA (reference sequence). The CDR3 is 18 amino acids. CDR3 residues: CSARDRTGGSRSSYEQYF.

This chain uses TRBV12-3 or TRBV12-4 with TRBJ2-7. The CDR3 is 16 residues long. The CDR3 loop is CASSSFELGADYEQYF.

V usage is TRBV29-1 and J usage is TRBJ2-1. CDR3 length equals 14 residues. Germline V lookup: CDR1 SQVTM, CDR2 ANQGSEA. The CDR3 protein is CSVEGFGLTNEQFF.

This chain joins TRBV29-1 and TRBJ2-7; TCRdb lists TRBD1, though no DNA is available to test this call. CDR3 length equals 14 residues. Germline CDR1 reads SQVTM; CDR2 reads ANQGSEA. CDR3 loop: CSVKPGQGNYEQYF.

The chain combines TRBV7-9 with TRBJ2-2; checking the TCRdb D call of TRBD1 is not possible without DNA. Germline V CDR1 and CDR2: SEHNR, FQNEAQ (reference sequence). The CDR3 runs 16 residues. The CDR3: CASSFTGTGDTGELFF.

This sequence joins TRBV2 and TRBJ2-7; the TCRdb D gene call, TRBD1, has no DNA to confirm it. CDR1 and CDR2 (germline): SNHLY, FYNNEI. This CDR3 region has 13 residues. The CDR3 spells CASSKGGIYEQYF.

This chain joins TRBV7-3 and TRBJ1-1. Germline assignment: CDR1 SGHTA and CDR2 FQGTGA. The CDR3 extends over 16 amino acids. The CDR3 sequence: CASTLGTIGANTEAFF.

This chain uses TRBV30 with TRBJ2-7. This CDR3 is 11 amino acids long. Germline values: CDR1 GTSNPN, CDR2 SVGIG (reference sequence). This CDR3 reads CASHSGGTPYF.

The chain joins TRBV28 to TRBJ1-5; no DNA is available, so the TRBD1 call from TCRdb remains unchecked. The CDR3 runs to 15 residues. CDR1 and CDR2 (germline): MDHEN, SYDVKM. The CDR3 sequence: CASSLGTGSYQPQHF.

V usage is TRBV20-1 and J usage is TRBJ2-7; the TCRdb call, TRBD2, lacks DNA for checking. Germline V CDR1 and CDR2: DFQATT, SNEGSKA (reference sequence). The CDR3 has 15 residues. CDR3 residues: CSAGALAGGPYEQYF.

This chain links TRBV7-9 with TRBJ2-1; TCRdb proposes TRBD1, but this gene call is untestable without DNA. The CDR3 covers 15 residues. Germline values: CDR1 SEHNR, CDR2 FQNEAQ (reference sequence). This CDR3 reads CASSLVALGQDEQFF. The full variable domain, completed using reference TRBV7-9 and TRBJ2-1, is DTGVSQNPRHKITKRGQNVTFRCDPISEHNRLYWYRQTLGQGPEFLTYFQNEAQLEKSRLLSDRFSAERPKGSFSTLEIQRTEQGDSAMYLCASSLVALGQDEQFFGPGTRLTVL.

This chain connects TRBV6-5 to TRBJ2-7. This CDR3 has 15 residues. CDR1 MNHEY and CDR2 SVGAGI come from the germline V gene. The CDR3 region is CASSYSGEPYYEQYF.